This record looks at one T cell receptor beta chain sequence and its context. Its cognate antigen is unknown. Germline V lookup: CDR1 SQVTM, CDR2 ANQGSEA. CDR3 length: 15 amino acids. Trimming took 4 bases from V and 1 from J, leaving 16 bases between them. These data come from a study of shared clonotypes between healthy human individuals. The overall study: Donors consisted of two women and a few men between 18 and 49.

Whole-study results and caveats: Clonotypes shared by all four donors outscored non-shared clonotypes in generation probability.

This table comes from immunoSEQ multiplex PCR, and its TCRdb copy is limited to in-frame clones, with some not included. The table records millions of clones, about 92% of them present only once. V is TRBV29-1 and J is TRBJ1-1, with a weak D call TRBD1 (5 bases). The sequence came from a man younger than 35 in good health. Sequencing was performed on naive CD4+ T cells sorted from blood. Specified subset: CD45RA+ positively selected. The CDR3 protein is CSVGWMTASNTEAFF. The CDR3 coding sequence is TGCAGCGTTGGCTGGATGACAGCGTCGAACACTGAAGCTTTCTTT.